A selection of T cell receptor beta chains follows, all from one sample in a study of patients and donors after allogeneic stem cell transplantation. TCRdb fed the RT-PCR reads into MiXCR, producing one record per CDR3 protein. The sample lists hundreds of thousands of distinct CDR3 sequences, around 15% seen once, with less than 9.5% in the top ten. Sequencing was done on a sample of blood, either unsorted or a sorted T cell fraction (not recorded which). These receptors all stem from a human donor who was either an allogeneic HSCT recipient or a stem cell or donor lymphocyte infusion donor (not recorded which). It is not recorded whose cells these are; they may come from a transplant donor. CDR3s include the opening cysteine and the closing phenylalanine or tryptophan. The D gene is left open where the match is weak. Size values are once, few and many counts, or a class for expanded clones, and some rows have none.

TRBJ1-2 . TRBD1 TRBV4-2 TGTGCCAGCTTGGGGGGGGGACCGACAGGGCCCGGCTACACCTTC CASLGGGPTGPGYTF
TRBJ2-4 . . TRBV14 TGTGCCAGCAGCCAGGCTAGGGGTCTAGCCAAAAACATTCAGTACTTC CASSQARGLAKNIQYF
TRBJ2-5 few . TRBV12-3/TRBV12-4 TGTGCCAGCAGCCCTCAAAACCAAGAGACCCAGTACTTC CASSPQNQETQYF
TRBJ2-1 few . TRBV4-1 TGCGCCAGCAGCCAAAAGGAGATGAGCTCCTACAATGAGCAGTTCTTC CASSQKEMSSYNEQFF
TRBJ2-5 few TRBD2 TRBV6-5 TGTGCCAGCAGTTATAACGGGCGGGGGGAAGAGACCCAGTACTTC CASSYNGRGEETQYF
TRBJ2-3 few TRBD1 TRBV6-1 TGTGCCTCCGGACAGGCCAGTACCACAGATACGCAGTATTTT CASGQASTTDTQYF
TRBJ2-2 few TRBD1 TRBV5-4 TGTGCCAGCAGCTCTGGGACAGGCCTAGCCGGGGAGCTGTTTTTT CASSSGTGLAGELFF
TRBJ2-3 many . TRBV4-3 TGCGCCAGCAGCCAAGCAGATACGCAGTATTTT CASSQADTQYF
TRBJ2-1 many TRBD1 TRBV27 TGTGCCAGCAGTTTGTACAGGGGGCTCTCCTACAATGAGCAGTTCTTC CASSLYRGLSYNEQFF
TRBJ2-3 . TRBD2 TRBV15 TGTGCCACCGGACTAGCGGGCGTCAACACAGATACGCAGTATTTT CATGLAGVNTDTQYF
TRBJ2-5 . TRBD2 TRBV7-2 TGTGCCAGCAGCTTAGTAGGGGAGGGGACCCAGTACTTC CASSLVGEGTQYF
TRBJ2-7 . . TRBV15 TGTGCCACCAGCCGAGGACGGGGCTACGAGCAGTACTTC CATSRGRGYEQYF
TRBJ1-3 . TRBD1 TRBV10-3 TGTGCCATCAGTGGCCCGACAGGGTCTTACACCATATATTTT CAISGPTGSYTIYF
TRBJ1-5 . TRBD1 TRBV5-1 TGCGCCAGCAGCCCAGGGGGATTTGATCAGCCCCAGCATTTT CASSPGGFDQPQHF
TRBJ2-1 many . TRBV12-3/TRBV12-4 TGTGCCAGCAGTCCCCAGGTCACCGAGCAGTTCTTC CASSPQVTEQFF
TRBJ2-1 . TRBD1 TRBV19 TGTGCCAGTAGCTACAGGGGGCTAAATGAGCAGTTCTTC CASSYRGLNEQFF
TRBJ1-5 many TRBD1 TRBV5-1 TGCGCCAGCAGCCCGGGGACAGGGGGCTCTGGACAGCCCCAGCATTTT CASSPGTGGSGQPQHF
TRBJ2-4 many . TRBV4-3 TGCGCCAGCAGCCATGGCCCCCCGGGGGCCCTAGCCAAAAACATTCAGTACTTC CASSHGPPGALAKNIQYF
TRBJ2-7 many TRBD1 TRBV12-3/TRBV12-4 TGTGCCAGCAGCCCTACGGACAGGGTCTACGAGCAGTACTTC CASSPTDRVYEQYF
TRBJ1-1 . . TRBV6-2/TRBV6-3 TGTGCCAGCAGTTACTCGGAGTGGGCAGGTATAACTGAAGCTTTCTTT CASSYSEWAGITEAFF
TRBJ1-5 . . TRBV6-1 TGTGCCAGCAACCCGAGGGCAGGGTATCAGCCCCAGCATTTT CASNPRAGYQPQHF
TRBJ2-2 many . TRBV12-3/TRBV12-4 TGTGCCAGCAGTTTAGCCTTGGGACGGAAGCTTAAGAACACCGGGGAGCTGTTTTTT CASSLALGRKLKNTGELFF
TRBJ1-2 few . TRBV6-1 TGTGCCAGCAGAAAACAGTCCAATAACTATGGCTACACCTTC CASRKQSNNYGYTF
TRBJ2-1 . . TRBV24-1 TGTGCCACCAGTGATCGGAAAGCTAACAATGAGCAGTTCTTC CATSDRKANNEQFF
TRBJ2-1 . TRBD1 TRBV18 TGTGCCAGCTCCCTCGACAGGGTATATGAGCAGTTCTTC CASSLDRVYEQFF
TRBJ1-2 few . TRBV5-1 TGCGCCAGCAGCTTGGGATCCACAGGGAGGGCTAACTATGGCTACACCTTC CASSLGSTGRANYGYTF
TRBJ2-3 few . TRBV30 TGTGCCTGGAGCCCACAGGCCTCCGCGCAGTATTTT CAWSPQASAQYF
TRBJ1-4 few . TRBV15 TGTGCCACCAGCAGAGAGAGGGGCAGGCTGTTTTTT CATSRERGRLFF
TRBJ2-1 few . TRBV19 TGTGCCAGTAGTATAGTAGGGGGGGTCGATGAGCAGTTCTTC CASSIVGGVDEQFF
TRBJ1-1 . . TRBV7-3 TGTGCCAGCAGCTTGGATTCTTCGGGGACTGAAGCTTTCTTT CASSLDSSGTEAFF
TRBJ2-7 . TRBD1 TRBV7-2 TGTGCCAGCAGCCCTGGGGGGACAGGGGAAGGCGAGCAGTACTTC CASSPGGTGEGEQYF
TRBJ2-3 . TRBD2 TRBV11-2 TGTGCCAGCAGCCCTAGCGGGAGTGACGCAGATACGCAGTATTTT CASSPSGSDADTQYF